The 24 T cell receptor beta chains below all came from one sample that was sequenced in a study of T cells in localized non-small cell lung cancer. Using immunoSEQ multiplex PCR, the repertoire was profiled, and TCRdb retains in-frame clones only, with some absent. This table has roughly 38,000 clones, roughly 90% appearing once. The sample was peripheral blood, taken before any cancer treatment. The receptors derive from a female donor older than 55 with stage I squamous cell lung carcinoma.

The rearrangement joins TRBV4-3 to TRBJ1-4; 7 bases map to TRBD1. With 0 bases clipped from V and 5 bases from J, the junction kept 3 bases outside the gene matches. The CDR3 spans 15 residues. Germline CDR1 and CDR2: LGHNA and YSLEER. CDR3 region: CASSQETGRNEKLFF. As DNA, the CDR3 is TGCGCCAGCAGCCAAGAGACAGGGCGGAATGAAAAACTGTTTTTT.

The chain couples TRBV2 to TRBJ2-1; 9 bases match TRBD2. Germline V gene data show CDR1 as SNHLY and CDR2 as FYNNEI. V lost 6 bases, J lost 3 bases, and 3 bases stayed unmatched. The length of the CDR3 is 14 residues. CDR3 sequence: CASSRTSVYNEQFF. The DNA of the CDR3 is TGTGCCAGCAGCCGGACTAGCGTCTACAATGAGCAGTTCTTC.

The chain employs TRBV6-5 and TRBJ2-1; TRBD2 agrees at 14 bases. J was trimmed by 16 bases and V by 6 bases; bases with no gene match: 11. This CDR3 has 14 residues. Germline CDR1 reads MNHEY; CDR2 reads SVGAGI. The CDR3 DNA follows: TGTGCCAGCAGCCCTTCGACTAGCGGGAGGGGTTTTTTCTTC. Translated, it gives CASSPSTSGRGFFF.

In DNA form, the CDR3 reads TGTGCCAGCAGTTTTGGAGGGCTCCTCAAGGATCCTCAGTTCTTC. Translation: CASSFGGLLKDPQFF. The V call is TRBV27, the J call TRBJ2-1; the D gene is possibly TRBD2 (6 bases). There are 15 residues in the CDR3. Deletions cut 3 bases from V and 13 bases from J, with 22 bases between. Germline lookup yields CDR1 MNHEY and CDR2 SMNVEV (reference sequence).

V is TRBV5-1 and J is TRBJ2-7; TRBD1 agrees at 10 bases. From germline, CDR1 is SGHRS and CDR2 YFSETQ. CDR3 length: 15 residues. V lost 0 bases, J lost 6 bases, and 6 bases stayed unmatched. This CDR3 is CASSLEGTGVTEQYF. The CDR3 DNA sequence: TGCGCCAGCAGCTTGGAAGGGACAGGGGTAACCGAGCAGTACTTC.

V and J are TRBV7-2 and TRBJ2-1; 10 positions match TRBD2. The length of the CDR3 is 15 residues. The germline CDR1 and CDR2 sequences are SGHTA and FQGNSA. J lost 2 bases, V lost 5 bases, and 3 bases had no gene match. The DNA of the CDR3 is TGTGCCAGCAGCCCCAGCGGGAGGGCCTACAATGAGCAGTTCTTC. Protein: CASSPSGRAYNEQFF.

This chain links TRBV20-1 with TRBJ2-1; D gene ambiguous. Trimming cost V 6 bases and J 3 bases, with 6 bases left between them. The CDR3 extends over 11 amino acids. Germline CDR1 DFQATT, CDR2 SNEGSKA (reference sequence). In DNA form, the CDR3 reads TGCAGTGCGCCCTTCTACAATGAGCAGTTCTTC. It translates to CSAPFYNEQFF.

The chain joins TRBV7-3 to TRBJ2-2; tentative D call: TRBD1 (7 bases). The CDR3 has 18 residues. CDR1 is SGHTA, CDR2 FQGTGA, per germline. V gave up 4 bases and J gave up 0 bases, with 18 bases separating them. The CDR3 DNA sequence: TGTGCCAGCAGCTCAGGAGGGACAGCGTTCGCGAACACCGGGGAGCTGTTTTTT. The encoded protein is CASSSGGTAFANTGELFF. The complete variable domain, with remaining parts taken from reference TRBV7-3 and TRBJ2-2, reads GAGVSQTPSNKVTEKGKYVELRCDPISGHTALYWYRQSLGQGPEFLIYFQGTGAADDSGLPNDRFFAVRPEGSVSTLKIQRTERGDSAVYLCASSSGGTAFANTGELFFGEGSRLTVL.

V and J are TRBV11-3 and TRBJ2-3, with 8 positions matching TRBD2. J lost 0 bases, V lost 3 bases, and 11 bases had no gene match. Germline V gene data show CDR1 as SGHNT and CDR2 as YENEEA. The CDR3 totals 18 residues. The CDR3 bases are TGTGCCAGCAGCTTGGGTAGCGGGAATCGTCGGAGCACAGATACGCAGTATTTT. It codes for CASSLGSGNRRSTDTQYF.

The chain links TRBV6-5 to TRBJ2-1; D uncertain. This CDR3 spans 15 amino acids. Germline CDR1 MNHEY, CDR2 SVGAGI. Trimming shortened V by 2 bases and J by 0 bases, and 8 bases separated the two germline ends. This CDR3 reads CASSYRASSYNEQFF. In nucleotides, the CDR3 is TGTGCCAGCAGTTACAGGGCCAGCTCCTACAATGAGCAGTTCTTC.

The chain's CDR3 is CASSQDSGYTGELFF. DNA of the CDR3: TGTGCCAGCAGCCAAGATTCGGGGTATACCGGGGAGCTGTTTTTT. This chain joins TRBV4-2 and TRBJ2-2, with D possibly being TRBD2 (5 bases). Trimming cost V 0 bases and J 5 bases, with 10 bases left between them. The CDR3 totals 15 residues. Germline V gene data show CDR1 as LGHNA and CDR2 as YNFKEQ.

V is TRBV2 and J is TRBJ1-5; tentative D call: TRBD1 (5 bases). There are 14 residues in the CDR3. Germline lookup yields CDR1 SNHLY and CDR2 FYNNEI. V was cut by 5 bases and J by 3 bases, with 11 bases left in between. In DNA form, the CDR3 reads TGTGCCAGCAGTTCAGGGCGGCACAATCAGCCCCAGCATTTT. Translated: CASSSGRHNQPQHF.

V usage is TRBV7-2 and J usage is TRBJ2-2; D ambiguous. V was pared by 1 base and J by 4 bases, with 10 bases between. CDR1 is SGHTA, CDR2 FQGNSA, per germline. The CDR3 consists of 15 residues. CDR3 in DNA: TGTGCCAGCAGCTTAGAACCCATTTTCACCGGGGAGCTGTTTTTT. This translates into CASSLEPIFTGELFF. Full variable domain (missing parts from reference TRBV7-2 and TRBJ2-2): GAGVSQSPSNKVTEKGKDVELRCDPISGHTALYWYRQSLGQGLEFLIYFQGNSAPDKSGLPSDRFSAERTGGSVSTLTIQRTQQEDSAVYLCASSLEPIFTGELFFGEGSRLTVL.

The V gene is TRBV5-4, the J gene TRBJ2-7; D not resolved. CDR1 is SGHNT, CDR2 YYREEE, per germline (reference sequence). The CDR3 runs 13 residues. The V end was cut by 0 bases, the J end by 5 bases, with 9 bases between. The CDR3 sequence: CASSLAARDEQYF. The CDR3, as DNA: TGTGCCAGCAGCTTGGCGGCTAGGGACGAGCAGTACTTC.

The chain employs TRBV7-6 and TRBJ1-1; perhaps TRBD1 as D (6 bases). The germline gives CDR1 SGHVS, CDR2 FNYEAQ. Trimming removed 5 bases from V and 4 bases from J, with 14 bases in between. The length of the CDR3 is 14 residues. The CDR3 here is CASSGTGFFTEAFF. CDR3 nucleotides: TGTGCCAGCAGCGGAACAGGGTTTTTCACTGAAGCTTTCTTT.

This sequence joins TRBV27 and TRBJ1-2; no reliable D call. CDR1 and CDR2 from the germline V gene are MNHEY and SMNVEV (reference sequence). V was trimmed by 0 bases and J by 2 bases, leaving 7 bases between them. This CDR3 spans 14 amino acids. Written as DNA, the CDR3 is TGTGCCAGCAGTTTATCGAGGGCGAACTATGGCTACACCTTC. As protein: CASSLSRANYGYTF.

Comments on this clone: The junction shows a germline mismatch at one end, possibly a read error. The chain couples TRBV7-7 to TRBJ2-3, with D hard to call. Germline V CDR1 and CDR2: SSHAT, FNYEAQ (reference sequence). The CDR3 spans 13 residues. In DNA form, the CDR3 reads TGTGCTAGCAGCCCACAACTCACAGATACGCAGTATTTT. Its protein is CASSPQLTDTQYF. Using reference TRBV7-7 and TRBJ2-3 for the parts outside the CDR3, the full variable domain is GAGVSQSPRYKVTKRGQDVTLRCDPISSHATLYWYQQALGQGPEFLTYFNYEAQPDKSGLPSDRFSAERPEGSISTLTIQRTEQRDSAMYRCASSPQLTDTQYFGPGTRLTVL.

This clone has just one count. The V and J genes are TRBV30 and TRBJ1-5, with 8 bases aligning to TRBD1. CDR3 length: 13 amino acids. Germline CDR1 reads GTSNPN; CDR2 reads SVGIG (reference sequence). The V and J ends lost 3 bases and 6 bases, in that order; junction bases with no gene match: 4. The CDR3 sequence is CAWSRGQGQPQHF. The CDR3 DNA reads as TGTGCCTGGAGCAGGGGGCAAGGTCAGCCCCAGCATTTT.

The genes are TRBV19 and TRBJ1-5, with TRBD1 matching 8 bases. With 4 bases clipped from V and 8 bases from J, the junction kept 7 bases outside the gene matches. The V gene's germline CDR1 is LNHDA and CDR2 SQIVND (reference sequence). The CDR3 has 14 residues. CDR3 loop: CASSNRGMWEPQHF. As DNA, the CDR3 is TGTGCCAGTAGTAACAGGGGGATGTGGGAGCCCCAGCATTTT.

V usage is TRBV14 and J usage is TRBJ2-3; no reliable D call. Germline CDR1 reads SGHDN; CDR2 reads FVKESK. This CDR3 region has 12 residues. Trimming removed 4 bases at V and 1 base at J, with 3 bases between. CDR3 sequence reads: CASSRRTDTQYF. In DNA form, the CDR3 reads TGTGCCAGCAGCCGGCGCACAGATACGCAGTATTTT.

This clone was observed a handful of times. The V call is TRBV30, the J call TRBJ1-1; no definite D call. The CDR3 is 13 amino acids. Germline-derived CDR1 and CDR2 are GTSNPN and SVGIG (reference sequence). Trimming left V 8 bases short and J 0 bases short, with 13 bases between. The CDR3 DNA is TGTGCCCACCCCCAGTTTCTGAACACTGAAGCTTTCTTT. This gives the protein CAHPQFLNTEAFF.

The chain is built from TRBV9 and TRBJ2-5; 11 positions agree with TRBD2. There are 16 residues in the CDR3. CDR1 SGDLS and CDR2 YYNGEE come from the germline V gene. J lost 2 bases, V lost 3 bases, and 6 bases had no gene match. CDR3 sequence (DNA): TGTGCCAGCAGCGCACTAGCGGGAGCTGGGCAAGAGACCCAGTACTTC. This sequence encodes CASSALAGAGQETQYF.

The chain carries TRBV10-2 and TRBJ1-4; no clear D gene. The CDR3 has 14 amino acids. Germline CDR1 WSHSY, CDR2 SAAADI. Trimming took off 5 bases at V and 4 bases at J, with 11 bases between the two ends. The CDR3 DNA reads as TGCGCCAGCAGTTCCGCCGCCTATAATGAAAAACTGTTTTTT. Encoded protein: CASSSAAYNEKLFF.

About this clone itself: This CDR3 is also generated by other DNA sequences in the sample. The gene calls are TRBV30 and TRBJ2-3, with 7 bases matching TRBD2. Germline CDR1 GTSNPN, CDR2 SVGIG (reference sequence). J was trimmed by 3 bases and V by 8 bases; bases with no gene match: 5. The CDR3 extends over 12 amino acids. The CDR3 sequence: CALAVGTDTQYF. The CDR3 DNA sequence: TGTGCCCTAGCGGTGGGGACAGATACGCAGTATTTT.